This TCR beta chain was obtained from a study of T-cell reconstitution after alpha-beta-depleted transplantation in children. General study points: Several hundred expanded graft clones reportedly were the source of alpha-beta T cells about two months after transplant. Fresh T-cell production supplied most of the T-cell counts and diversity seen one year after transplant.

This clonotype has ten or more counts. Antigen unknown. Using unique molecular identifiers, the investigators prepared the TCRbeta library. MiXCR, run by TCRdb on the PCR reads, gives a single entry per CDR3 protein. The table records approximately 300,000 distinct CDR3 sequences, 6% to 10% of them present only once. The CDR3 extends over 13 amino acids. The germline CDR1 and CDR2 sequences are MGHRA and YSYEKL. J was trimmed by 3 bases and V by 6 bases; bases with no gene match: 3. This specimen consisted of peripheral blood, obtained 360 days after TCRalphabeta/CD19-depleted stem cell transplant. This clonotype was obtained from a female patient between 2 and 10 years old who had a stem cell transplant for Fanconi anemia, so the T cells may come from the graft donor. The chain recombines TRBV4-1 with TRBJ1-1; 8 nucleotides match TRBD1. Here the CDR3 reads CASRLQGDTEAFF. The CDR3 coding sequence is TGCGCCAGCAGGCTACAGGGGGACACTGAAGCTTTCTTT.